The clone carrying this TCR beta chain was recorded only once. A junction end diverges from the germline sequence, so it may reflect a read error. CDR1 is SQVTM, CDR2 ANQGSEA, per germline. The CDR3 runs 14 residues. This sample was included in a study of cytomegalovirus exposure and HLA in healthy donors. A multiplex PCR was run with 60 Vbeta primers and 13 Jbeta primers. Assay used: immunoSEQ multiplex PCR; TCRdb lists only in-frame clones, some missing. This sample has approximately 170,000 clones, with approximately 67% found just once. This receptor was taken from a young woman in good health and CMV-seropositive. Sequences were obtained from PBMCs. The J gene is TRBJ2-7, the V gene TRBV29-1; a possible D gene is TRBD2 (5 bases). For the CDR3, the DNA is TGCAGCGTGGGCCGTAAGGGAGATACTTACGAGCAGCACTTC. Protein: CSVGRKGDTYEQHF.